This T cell receptor beta chain was sequenced during a study of brain T cells in children with intractable seizures. There are 17 residues in the CDR3. The germline V gene has CDR1 KGHSH and CDR2 LQKENI. V was cut by 3 bases and J by 4 bases, with 19 bases left in between. Clones were sequenced by immunoSEQ multiplex PCR, and TCRdb holds only the in-frame ones, with some missing. The sample lists about 350,000 clones, 93% occurring once. Indicated time point: blood from clinic visit 5 months post-surgery; TSC patient then seizure free. The sequenced cases were selected for having the highest brain T cell transcript signatures. Before surgery, patients took at least one anti-epileptic drug.

This receptor was identified in a boy under two years old with tuberous sclerosis and intractable seizures. The J gene is TRBJ2-1, the V gene TRBV18; D might be TRBD1 (6 bases). Sequencing was performed on peripheral blood, taken 4 to 5 months after surgery. CDR3 sequence (DNA): TGTGCCAGCTCACCCTTTCTTGGGACATCATTGTACAATGAGCAGTTCTTC. This encodes CASSPFLGTSLYNEQFF.